The entry that follows covers one TCR beta chain sequence. Its antigen remains unknown. These data originate in a study of identical twins. Study conclusions and caveats: Findings depended on cross-sectional statistics rather than tracking the same donors. Insertions ran lower in abundant cord blood beta clonotypes, though not in memory repertoires.

V was clipped by 2 bases and J by 5 bases; unmatched bases: 9. Germline values: CDR1 LNHDA, CDR2 SQIVND (reference sequence). This CDR3 spans 15 amino acids. TCRdb passed the 5' RACE reads through MiXCR, listing each CDR3 protein once. This table has over 200,000 distinct CDR3 sequences, roughly 10% appearing once. All donors were healthy Caucasians. This chain uses TRBV19 with TRBJ2-7, with TRBD2 matching 7 bases. Sequenced material: memory (CD45RO+) T cells sorted from blood. The sequence came from a young woman in good health. This chain's CDR3 is CASSIRAGRAHEQYF. CDR3 bases: TGTGCCAGTAGTATACGGGCGGGGAGGGCCCACGAGCAGTACTTC.